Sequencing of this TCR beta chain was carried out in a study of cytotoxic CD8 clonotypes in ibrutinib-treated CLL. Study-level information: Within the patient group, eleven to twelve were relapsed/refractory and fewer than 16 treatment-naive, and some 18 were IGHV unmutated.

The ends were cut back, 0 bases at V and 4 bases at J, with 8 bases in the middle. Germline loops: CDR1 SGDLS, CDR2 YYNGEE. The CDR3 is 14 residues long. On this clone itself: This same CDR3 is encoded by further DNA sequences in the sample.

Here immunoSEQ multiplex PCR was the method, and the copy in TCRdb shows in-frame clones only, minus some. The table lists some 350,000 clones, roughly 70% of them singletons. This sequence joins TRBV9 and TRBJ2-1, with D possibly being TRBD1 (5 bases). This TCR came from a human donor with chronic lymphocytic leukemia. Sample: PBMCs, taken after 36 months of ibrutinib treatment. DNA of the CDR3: TGTGCCAGCAGCGTAGCCTCAGGGTACAATGAGCAGTTCTTC. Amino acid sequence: CASSVASGYNEQFF.